This T cell receptor beta chain was recorded in a study of OX40 agonist ivuxolimab in advanced cancers. Study overall: Partial responses occurred in three patients (one hepatocellular carcinoma, two cutaneous melanoma).

Trimming left V 2 bases short and J 0 bases short, with 8 bases between. Germline loops: CDR1 MNHEY, CDR2 SMNVEV (reference sequence). CDR3 size: 15 residues. TCRdb's table, derived via immunoSEQ multiplex PCR, lists solely in-frame clones and lacks some. This sample has 22,000 or so clones; 75% to 90% occur once, and the top ten carry roughly a third. This chain uses TRBV27 with TRBJ1-5; D gene unclear. The clonotype originates from an adult with an advanced solid tumor such as melanoma, head and neck, liver or kidney cancer. Specimen: CD4+ or CD8+ T cells sorted from blood, collected in a trial of the OX40 agonist ivuxolimab. CDR3 sequence reads: CASSLSGDSNQPQHF. The CDR3 coding sequence is TGTGCCAGCAGTTTAAGCGGGGATAGCAATCAGCCCCAGCATTTT.